Listed here are 21 T cell receptor beta chains from one sample, sequenced in a study of shared clonotypes between healthy human individuals. Using immunoSEQ multiplex PCR, the repertoire was profiled, and TCRdb retains in-frame clones only, with some absent. Of fewer than 1.8 million clones in the sample, approximately 98.5% are singletons; the top ten hold roughly 0.35%. The sequenced material came from naive CD4+ T cells sorted from blood. The subset: CD45RA+ positively selected. The receptors stem from a man under 40 in good health.

V gene TRBV4-1 combines with J gene TRBJ2-1; 12 bases map to TRBD2. J gave up 4 bases and V 1 base, and 5 bases lay outside the gene matches. Germline V gene lookup returns CDR1 MGHRA and CDR2 YSYEKL. This CDR3 has 17 amino acids. The CDR3 protein is CASSQVGGLAGYNEQFF. CDR3 nucleotides: TGCGCCAGCAGCCAAGTTGGCGGACTAGCGGGATACAATGAGCAGTTCTTC.

The genes are TRBV5-1 and TRBJ2-1; TRBD2 matches 8 bases. The J segment lost 6 bases and the V segment lost 4 bases, leaving 18 bases of the junction unmatched. This CDR3 contains 18 residues. CDR1 is SGHRS and CDR2 is YFSETQ in the germline V gene. DNA of the CDR3: TGCGCCAGCAGCGGGGGCTTACCGGGACTAGTTATACCCAATGAGCAGTTCTTC. Translation: CASSGGLPGLVIPNEQFF. The entire variable domain, with the rest obtained from reference TRBV5-1 and TRBJ2-1, is as follows: KAGVTQTPRYLIKTRGQQVTLSCSPISGHRSVSWYQQTPGQGLQFLFEYFSETQRNKGNFPGRFSGRQFSNSRSEMNVSTLELGDSALYLCASSGGLPGLVIPNEQFFGPGTRLTVL.

The chain links TRBV7-2 to TRBJ2-1; the D is unclear. Germline V CDR1 and CDR2: SGHTA, FQGNSA. The CDR3 length is 13 residues. The V end lost 1 base, the J end lost 5 bases, and 6 bases lay between the germline ends. The CDR3 spells CASSLERDNEQFF. The CDR3 DNA sequence: TGTGCCAGCAGCTTAGAAAGGGACAATGAGCAGTTCTTC.

The chain combines TRBV5-6 with TRBJ2-3; 7 bases are shared with TRBD2. Germline V gene lookup returns CDR1 SGHDT and CDR2 YYEEEE. The CDR3 totals 16 residues. V trimming: 5 bases; J trimming: 3 bases; junction bases outside the gene matches: 12. CDR3 residues: CASSRAGIEKTDTQYF. The DNA for the CDR3 is TGTGCCAGCAGTAGAGCGGGGATTGAAAAAACAGATACGCAGTATTTT.

CDR3 DNA sequence: TGTGCCAGCACTCTACACCTAGCGGGAGGCCACAATGAGCAGTTCTTC. Its protein is CASTLHLAGGHNEQFF. The chain has TRBV6-6 and TRBJ2-1; TRBD2 agrees at 11 bases. This CDR3 spans 16 amino acids. Trimming at V came to 7 bases and at J to 5 bases, leaving 10 bases not matched to a gene. Germline V lookup: CDR1 MNHNY, CDR2 SVGAGI (reference sequence).

The chain employs TRBV19 and TRBJ1-5; 10 bases map to TRBD1. The CDR3 contains 15 residues. Germline CDR1 and CDR2: LNHDA and SQIVND (reference sequence). The ends lost 6 bases at V and 2 bases at J; junction bases unmatched: 4. CDR3 protein: CASSKGTGGNQPQHF. The DNA of the CDR3 is TGTGCCAGTAGCAAAGGGACAGGGGGCAATCAGCCCCAGCATTTT.

This rearrangement joins TRBV28 to TRBJ1-3; D is ambiguous. V was shortened by 3 bases and J by 8 bases, with 5 bases between the two germline ends. The CDR3 consists of 11 residues. Germline CDR1 is MDHEN and CDR2 is SYDVKM. CDR3 sequence: CASSFMHTIYF. The CDR3 nucleotides are TGTGCCAGCAGTTTCATGCACACCATATATTTT.

On this clone: Additional DNA sequences in this sample encode the identical CDR3. The rearrangement uses TRBV7-9 and TRBJ2-5; 7 bases map to TRBD2. The germline gives CDR1 SEHNR, CDR2 FQNEAQ (reference sequence). Unmatched junction bases numbered 4, after V lost 3 bases and J lost 0 bases. CDR3 length equals 15 residues. CDR3 loop: CASSLGLADQETQYF. CDR3 coding DNA: TGTGCCAGCAGCTTGGGTCTAGCGGACCAAGAGACCCAGTACTTC.

CDR3 bases: TGTGCCAGCTCACCCAACCATAGCGGGAGCGGTGAGACCCAGTACTTC. Protein product: CASSPNHSGSGETQYF. J is TRBJ2-5 and V is TRBV18, with 9 bases that match TRBD2. In germline, CDR1 is KGHSH, CDR2 LQKENI. Trimming removed 3 bases from V and 5 bases from J; junction bases left unmatched: 10. The CDR3 is 16 residues long.

The chain employs TRBV6-1 and TRBJ2-3; TRBD1 aligns across 9 bases. In germline, CDR1 is MNHNS, CDR2 SASEGT. Losses at the gene ends were 6 bases for V and 13 bases for J; bases not matched to a gene: 8. CDR3 size: 12 residues. CDR3 amino acids: CASRLGQGIKYF. For the CDR3, the DNA is TGTGCCAGCAGACTCGGACAGGGGATAAAGTATTTT.

The chain combines TRBV27 with TRBJ1-1; D gene ambiguous. The germline gives CDR1 MNHEY, CDR2 SMNVEV (reference sequence). The CDR3 has 13 residues. V was pared by 3 bases and J by 5 bases, with 10 bases between. The CDR3 DNA sequence: TGTGCCAGCAGTTTGGTCGTGGGGACTGAAGCTTTCTTT. This sequence encodes CASSLVVGTEAFF.

With respect to this clone: The same CDR3 also results from other DNA sequences found in this sample. CDR3 amino acids: CASSPPVEKLFF. The CDR3 coding sequence is TGTGCCAGCAGCCCCCCTGTTGAAAAACTGTTTTTT. The rearrangement uses TRBV28 and TRBJ1-4, with D hard to call. The ends were cut back, 6 bases at V and 7 bases at J, with 9 bases in the middle. The CDR3 covers 12 residues. Germline values: CDR1 MDHEN, CDR2 SYDVKM.

The chain employs TRBV15 and TRBJ2-7; a possible D gene is TRBD1 (5 bases). Germline lookup yields CDR1 LNHNV and CDR2 YYDKDF (reference sequence). V lost 3 bases to trimming and J lost 1 base, with 10 bases between them. The CDR3 extends over 14 amino acids. The chain's CDR3 is CATSSPRDSYEQYF. The CDR3 DNA sequence: TGTGCCACCAGCAGTCCCAGGGATTCCTACGAGCAGTACTTC.

This clone was seen a single time. V is TRBV5-8 and J is TRBJ2-4; 8 positions match TRBD1. This CDR3 has 16 amino acids. V shed 2 bases, J shed 4 bases, and the junction held 8 bases outside the gene matches. Germline V CDR1 and CDR2: SGHTS, YDEGEE. The CDR3 DNA is TGTGCCAGCAGCTTCGGACAGGGACGCCCTAAAAACATTCAGTACTTC. Its translation: CASSFGQGRPKNIQYF.

The chain uses TRBV6-5 and TRBJ1-2; the D is unclear. The CDR3 totals 16 residues. Germline CDR1 and CDR2: MNHEY and SVGAGI. Trimming removed 2 bases at V and 3 bases at J, with 16 bases between. The CDR3 DNA sequence: TGTGCCAGCAGTTACCCAATCAAGAGGGCCGACTATGGCTACACCTTC. It is translated as CASSYPIKRADYGYTF.

This rearrangement joins TRBV10-1 to TRBJ2-4; perhaps TRBD1 as D (6 bases). The CDR3 covers 15 residues. The germline V and J ends were trimmed by 2 bases and 6 bases, with 14 bases remaining between them. In germline, CDR1 is WNHNN, CDR2 SYGVQD (reference sequence). In nucleotides, the CDR3 is TGCGCCAGCAGTGAGGGGTTACAGGGAACAAACATTCAGTACTTC. Encoded protein: CASSEGLQGTNIQYF.

This chain joins TRBV4-3 and TRBJ2-2, with D tentatively TRBD2 (6 bases). From germline, CDR1 is LGHNA and CDR2 YSLEER. V dropped 1 base and J dropped 1 base, with 10 bases sitting between them. CDR3 length equals 16 residues. The DNA of the CDR3 is TGCGCCAGCAGCCAAGTCCAGGGACTGAACACCGGGGAGCTGTTTTTT. Protein product: CASSQVQGLNTGELFF.

This chain joins TRBV19 and TRBJ1-5, with TRBD1 identical over 8 bases. Germline CDR1 reads LNHDA; CDR2 reads SQIVND (reference sequence). The CDR3 consists of 15 residues. Losses at the gene ends were 7 bases for V and 0 bases for J; bases not matched to a gene: 5. CDR3 nucleotides: TGTGCCAGTAACGCAGGGGGCCTTAGCAATCAGCCCCAGCATTTT. Translating gives CASNAGGLSNQPQHF. Filled out from reference TRBV19 and TRBJ1-5, the complete variable domain reads DGGITQSPKYLFRKEGQNVTLSCEQNLNHDAMYWYRQDPGQGLRLIYYSQIVNDFQKGDIAEGYSVSREKKESFPLTVTSAQKNPTAFYLCASNAGGLSNQPQHFGDGTRLSIL.

This rearrangement joins TRBV18 to TRBJ1-1; D ambiguous. Trimming took off 7 bases at V and 6 bases at J, with 15 bases between the two ends. The CDR3 has 13 amino acids. The germline CDR1 and CDR2 sequences are KGHSH and LQKENI. CDR3 amino acids: CASFSVLWAEAFF. The CDR3 region has the DNA TGTGCCAGCTTTTCCGTCCTGTGGGCTGAAGCTTTCTTT.

The chain couples TRBV7-2 to TRBJ2-1; the D is unclear. The germline CDR1 and CDR2 sequences are SGHTA and FQGNSA. CDR3 length: 15 residues. V was cut by 2 bases and J by 4 bases, with 12 bases left in between. The chain's CDR3 is CASSLIPQEYNEQFF. DNA for the CDR3: TGTGCCAGCAGCTTAATACCTCAGGAATACAATGAGCAGTTCTTC.

The chain carries TRBV19 and TRBJ2-1; 11 nucleotides line up with TRBD2. The V gene's germline CDR1 is LNHDA and CDR2 SQIVND (reference sequence). The CDR3 has 15 residues. The V segment lost 4 bases and the J segment 4 bases; nucleotides outside the gene matches: 3. The CDR3 sequence is CASSNSGRGYNEQFF. The CDR3 bases are TGTGCCAGTAGTAATAGCGGGAGGGGTTACAATGAGCAGTTCTTC.